The 28 T cell receptor beta chains below come from one sample, sequenced in a study of beta chain features in type 1 diabetes. Since all of the isolated RNA was reverse transcribed, expressed TCRB transcripts were what got sequenced. The protocol was immunoSEQ multiplex PCR, while the TCRdb copy is restricted to in-frame clones and leaves out a portion. The sample comprises hundreds of thousands of clones, 8% of which are singletons, and less than 0.45% rests with the top ten. The source material was central memory CD4+ T cells from blood. The receptor source for this set is a woman younger than 35 in good health.

This clone was seen a handful of times. This chain connects TRBV5-1 to TRBJ1-3; D call uncertain. The germline V gene has CDR1 SGHRS and CDR2 YFSETQ. The CDR3 runs 17 residues. The V end was cut by 0 bases, the J end by 0 bases, with 13 bases between. CDR3 residues: CASSLAFAASSGNTIYF. CDR3 nucleotides: TGCGCCAGCAGCTTGGCCTTCGCCGCGAGCTCTGGAAACACCATATATTTT.

A few counts support this clone. The chain uses TRBV29-1 and TRBJ1-2, with a weak D call TRBD1 (6 bases). The V gene lost 4 bases and the J gene lost 4 bases, with 13 bases spanning the gap. The CDR3 sequence is 13 residues long. The germline V gene has CDR1 SQVTM and CDR2 ANQGSEA. CDR3 amino acids: CSVVGGRGYGYTF. The CDR3 DNA sequence: TGCAGCGTTGTTGGGGGCAGAGGCTATGGCTACACCTTC.

The genes are TRBV7-9 and TRBJ1-1, with D perhaps matching TRBD1 (5 bases). The ends were cut back, 5 bases at V and 1 base at J, with 14 bases in the middle. Germline V gene sequence: CDR1 SEHNR, CDR2 FQNEAQ (reference sequence). This CDR3 spans 15 amino acids. The CDR3 loop is CASSATGLGNTEAFF. DNA of the CDR3: TGTGCCAGCAGCGCAACAGGCTTGGGGAACACTGAAGCTTTCTTT.

V and J are TRBV5-4 and TRBJ1-5; TRBD1 agrees at 9 bases. This CDR3 is built from 13 residues. Germline V CDR1 and CDR2: SGHNT, YYREEE (reference sequence). The J segment lost 5 bases and the V segment lost 10 bases, leaving 7 bases of the junction unmatched. The CDR3 is CAGSQGADQPQHF. The CDR3 bases are TGTGCCGGTTCACAGGGGGCGGATCAGCCCCAGCATTTT.

The chain has TRBV7-9 and TRBJ1-4, with TRBD1 as a possible D gene (6 bases). Germline CDR1 reads SEHNR; CDR2 reads FQNEAQ (reference sequence). The CDR3 extends over 15 amino acids. With 5 bases removed from V and 0 bases from J, the gap between germline ends came to 10 bases. CDR3 coding DNA: TGTGCCAGCAGCCCTAGGACAGCAACTAATGAAAAACTGTTTTTT. Encoded protein: CASSPRTATNEKLFF. Supplemented by reference TRBV7-9 and TRBJ1-4, the full variable domain reads DTGVSQNPRHKITKRGQNVTFRCDPISEHNRLYWYRQTLGQGPEFLTYFQNEAQLEKSRLLSDRFSAERPKGSFSTLEIQRTEQGDSAMYLCASSPRTATNEKLFFGSGTQLSVL.

With regard to this clone: An end of the junction does not agree with germline; a read error may underlie this. The chain carries TRBV10-3 and TRBJ1-1, with D unresolved. CDR1 ENHRY and CDR2 SYGVKD come from the germline V gene. The CDR3 length is 15 residues. The CDR3 here is CASSEDNWRNTEAFF. CDR3 coding DNA: TGTGCCAGCAGTGAAGACAATTGGAGGAACACTGAAGCTTTCTTT.

The rearrangement joins TRBV28 to TRBJ1-2; D is unresolved. V lost 5 bases, J lost 0 bases, and 10 bases lay in between. The CDR3 loop spans 14 amino acids. Germline V gives CDR1 MDHEN, CDR2 SYDVKM. Here the CDR3 DNA reads TGTGCCAGCAGTACCCGGATAGCTAACTATGGCTACACCTTC. Amino acid sequence: CASSTRIANYGYTF.

The chain has TRBV27 and TRBJ2-3, with TRBD1 matching 8 bases. The ends lost 4 bases at V and 7 bases at J; junction bases unmatched: 10. The CDR3 is 15 amino acids. The germline V gene has CDR1 MNHEY and CDR2 SMNVEV (reference sequence). CDR3 sequence reads: CASSSQGASLNTQYF. CDR3 bases: TGTGCCAGCAGTTCTCAGGGGGCTAGTTTAAATACGCAGTATTTT.

The sample holds a few counts of this clone. The J gene is TRBJ2-5, the V gene TRBV11-3; TRBD2 matches 9 bases. Per germline, CDR1 SGHNT and CDR2 YENEEA. V lost 1 base and J lost 2; bases outside the gene matches: 5. The CDR3 spans 16 residues. The CDR3 bases are TGTGCCAGCAGCTTAGTCTTTAGCGGGGGACAAGAGACCCAGTACTTC. Translating it yields CASSLVFSGGQETQYF.

Concerning this clone itself: A much larger clone lies a single base off, so this may be a read error. The chain combines TRBV7-9 with TRBJ2-7; D is unresolved. CDR1 is SEHNR and CDR2 is FQNEAQ in the germline V gene (reference sequence). The CDR3 runs to 11 residues. V lost 5 bases, J lost 3 bases, and 5 bases lay in between. CDR3 DNA sequence: TGTGCCAGCAGCGAGAACTACGAGCAGTACTTC. Its translation is CASSENYEQYF. The full variable domain, completed using reference TRBV7-9 and TRBJ2-7, is DTGVSQNPRHKITKRGQNVTFRCDPISEHNRLYWYRQTLGQGPEFLTYFQNEAQLEKSRLLSDRFSAERPKGSFSTLEIQRTEQGDSAMYLCASSENYEQYFGPGTRLTVT.

This clone was recorded a few times. The chain carries TRBV18 and TRBJ2-1, with D possibly matching TRBD1 (8 bases). V lost 3 bases, J lost 7 bases, and 13 bases lay in between. This CDR3 has 14 residues. Per the germline V gene, CDR1 is KGHSH and CDR2 is LQKENI. DNA for the CDR3: TGTGCCAGCTCACCGTCACAGGGGGGGAATGAGCAGTTCTTC. It translates to CASSPSQGGNEQFF.

The chain uses TRBV19 and TRBJ2-2, with D unresolved. The germline V gene has CDR1 LNHDA and CDR2 SQIVND (reference sequence). The CDR3 is made up of 14 amino acids. Trimming took off 3 bases at V and 0 bases at J, with 5 bases between the two ends. CDR3 amino acids: CASSIRANTGELFF. The CDR3 DNA sequence: TGTGCCAGTAGTATTCGGGCGAACACCGGGGAGCTGTTTTTT. Variable domain in full (rest from reference TRBV19 and TRBJ2-2): DGGITQSPKYLFRKEGQNVTLSCEQNLNHDAMYWYRQDPGQGLRLIYYSQIVNDFQKGDIAEGYSVSREKKESFPLTVTSAQKNPTAFYLCASSIRANTGELFFGEGSRLTVL.

Ten or more counts support this clone. This same CDR3 is encoded by further DNA sequences in the sample. The chain recombines TRBV18 with TRBJ2-5, with 11 bases matching TRBD2. The V and J ends lost 3 bases and 4 bases, in that order; junction bases with no gene match: 4. This CDR3 is 15 amino acids long. In germline, CDR1 is KGHSH, CDR2 LQKENI. CDR3 region: CASSPPGLAGETQYF. The CDR3 region has the DNA TGTGCCAGCTCACCCCCTGGACTAGCGGGAGAGACCCAGTACTTC.

The rearrangement uses TRBV4-1 and TRBJ2-5, with 9 bases aligning to TRBD1. Trimming removed 4 bases from V and 4 bases from J; junction bases left unmatched: 7. Germline values: CDR1 MGHRA, CDR2 YSYEKL. The CDR3 extends over 15 amino acids. In DNA, the CDR3 is TGCGCCAGCAGCCTCGTACAGGGGGCAGGAGAGACCCAGTACTTC. Amino acids: CASSLVQGAGETQYF.

This clone was seen many times. The chain recombines TRBV18 with TRBJ1-2, with D possibly TRBD1 on 5 matching bases. CDR3 length: 13 residues. Germline-derived CDR1 and CDR2 are KGHSH and LQKENI. Deletions cut 2 bases from V and 4 bases from J, with 8 bases between. This CDR3 is CASSPDSFYGYTF. The CDR3 region has the DNA TGTGCCAGCTCACCAGACAGCTTCTATGGCTACACCTTC.

V gene TRBV5-1 combines with J gene TRBJ2-1; 12 nucleotides align to TRBD2. This CDR3 region has 16 residues. V lost 4 bases to trimming and J lost 6 bases; unmatched junction nucleotides: 8. Per the germline V gene, CDR1 is SGHRS and CDR2 is YFSETQ. The CDR3 region has the DNA TGCGCCAGCAGCGCCCATGGACTAGCGGGACGCAATGAGCAGTTCTTC. Translating it yields CASSAHGLAGRNEQFF.

This clone was seen a handful of times. The chain couples TRBV21-1 to TRBJ1-5. TRBV21-1 is deemed a pseudogene. This CDR3 has 13 amino acids. This CDR3 is CASSSLSNQPQHF. The CDR3, as DNA: TGTGCCAGCAGCAGCCTTAGCAATCAGCCCCAGCATTTT.

This clone appeared a few times. This chain joins TRBV7-8 and TRBJ2-7; D not certain. Germline values: CDR1 SGHVS, CDR2 FQNEAQ. V was trimmed by 5 bases and J by 4 bases, leaving 12 bases between them. The CDR3 length is 13 residues. The CDR3 reads CASSRDDGYEQYF. The CDR3 coding sequence is TGTGCCAGCAGCCGTGACGACGGTTACGAGCAGTACTTC.

Here the CDR3 DNA reads TGTGCCAGCAGTTTTGCCCCCGCAACCGGGACTGGCGAGCAGTACTTC. Translated, it gives CASSFAPATGTGEQYF. The V and J genes are TRBV27 and TRBJ2-7; D is perhaps TRBD2 (6 bases). In germline, CDR1 is MNHEY, CDR2 SMNVEV (reference sequence). Trimming removed 3 bases at V and 6 bases at J, with 21 bases between. The CDR3 loop spans 16 amino acids.

The table lists this clone with a few counts. This rearrangement joins TRBV5-4 to TRBJ2-1, with D possibly matching TRBD1 (7 bases). The germline V gene encodes CDR1 SGHNT and CDR2 YYREEE (reference sequence). V lost 0 bases to trimming and J lost 8 bases, with 18 bases between them. The CDR3 consists of 16 residues. The CDR3 sequence is CASSLGAGTEWDEQFF. In nucleotides, the CDR3 is TGTGCCAGCAGCTTGGGCGCGGGGACAGAGTGGGATGAGCAGTTCTTC.

CDR3 DNA: TGCAGCGTTGAAGATAGAGTCTATGGCTACACCTTC. It encodes CSVEDRVYGYTF. This sequence joins TRBV29-1 and TRBJ1-2; no reliable D call. Germline V gene data show CDR1 as SQVTM and CDR2 as ANQGSEA. The V end lost 0 bases, the J end lost 4 bases, and 6 bases lay between the germline ends. The CDR3 is 12 amino acids.

This clone has a count of ten or more. The chain joins TRBV5-6 to TRBJ1-4; maybe TRBD1 (6 bases). V was clipped by 0 bases and J by 5 bases, with 14 bases between them. CDR1 SGHDT and CDR2 YYEEEE come from the germline V gene. There are 16 residues in the CDR3. Here the CDR3 reads CASSLGQAGTNEKLFF. The CDR3 DNA is TGTGCCAGCAGCTTGGGTCAGGCAGGGACAAATGAAAAACTGTTTTTT.

In this sample, this clone turned up many times. Other DNA variants within this sample encode the same CDR3. The chain combines TRBV9 with TRBJ2-7; 12 positions match TRBD1. The CDR3 extends over 15 amino acids. From germline, CDR1 is SGDLS and CDR2 YYNGEE. Losses at the gene ends were 4 bases for V and 4 bases for J; bases not matched to a gene: 6. The CDR3 is CASSPRGQGAYEQYF. For the CDR3, the DNA is TGTGCCAGCAGCCCCAGGGGACAGGGGGCTTACGAGCAGTACTTC.

This clone came up a few times. This chain links TRBV13 with TRBJ2-2, with D possibly being TRBD1 (6 bases). CDR3 length equals 10 residues. V was trimmed by 6 bases and J by 11 bases, leaving 7 bases between them. Germline V gene lookup returns CDR1 PRHDT and CDR2 FYEKMQ (reference sequence). In nucleotides, the CDR3 is TGTGCCAGCAGGACAGGAGAGCTGTTTTTT. Protein: CASRTGELFF.

This clone was recorded a few times. This chain links TRBV11-1 with TRBJ1-2; D perhaps matches TRBD1 (5 bases). Trimming removed 0 bases at V and 7 bases at J, with 15 bases between. In germline, CDR1 is SGHAT, CDR2 FQDESV (reference sequence). The CDR3 loop spans 15 amino acids. The CDR3 protein is CASSLAQPGSGGYTF. The CDR3, as DNA: TGTGCCAGCAGCTTAGCCCAACCAGGGAGTGGTGGCTACACCTTC.

The chain combines TRBV18 with TRBJ2-1, with 7 nucleotides matching TRBD1. V shed 0 bases and J 10 bases; nucleotides not matched to a gene: 3. This CDR3 region has 13 residues. The germline V gene encodes CDR1 KGHSH and CDR2 LQKENI. For the CDR3, the DNA is TGTGCCAGCTCACCACCGGTGGGACAGGAGCAGTTCTTC. Residues: CASSPPVGQEQFF.

The J gene is TRBJ2-2, the V gene TRBV7-2, with 7 bases that match TRBD2. Per the germline V gene, CDR1 is SGHTA and CDR2 is FQGNSA. The CDR3 has 14 residues. V shed 4 bases and J 5 bases; nucleotides not matched to a gene: 4. CDR3 residues: CASSSTSFTGELFF. The CDR3 region has the DNA TGTGCCAGCAGCTCGACTAGCTTTACCGGGGAGCTGTTTTTT.

V usage is TRBV7-3 and J usage is TRBJ2-2; D is possibly TRBD1 (5 bases). Trimming cost V 6 bases and J 7 bases, with 15 bases left between them. There are 14 residues in the CDR3. CDR1 and CDR2 (germline): SGHTA, FQGTGA. CDR3 residues: CASRPGLVDGELFF. For the CDR3, the DNA is TGTGCCAGCAGGCCAGGGTTGGTGGACGGGGAGCTGTTTTTT.